These T cell receptor beta chains were read from a single sample in a study of CD8 T cells in Susac syndrome. TCRdb used MiXCR to reprocess the immunoSEQ multiplex PCR reads, holding one entry per CDR3 protein. The sample lists just over 300,000 distinct CDR3 sequences, 92% occurring once. Sequencing used CD4+ T cells from PBMCs. Source of these receptors: a human donor with multiple sclerosis. Each CDR3 is given with its conserved first and last residue. The order of the fields is clone size, D gene, V gene, J gene, CDR3 DNA, CDR3 protein. D genes are given only for firm matches. Rows give clone size only sometimes, using once, few, many, or a class for an expanded clone.

-	TRBD2	TRBV30	TRBJ2-4	TGTGCCTGGGGGGGGGAAATGCGCGGAAACATTCAGTACTTC	CAWGGEMRGNIQYF
-	-	TRBV5-1	TRBJ2-3	TGCGCCAGCAGCTTGGCCTCCGCCGCAGATACGCAGTATTTT	CASSLASAADTQYF
-	TRBD1	TRBV14	TRBJ1-4	TGTGCCAGCAGAAAGGGACAGGGGGCGCGGGGAGAAAAACTGTTTTTT	CASRKGQGARGEKLFF
-	-	TRBV11-2	TRBJ2-1	TGTGCCAGCAGCTGGTCAAATGAGCAGTTCTTC	CASSWSNEQFF
-	TRBD1	TRBV20-1	TRBJ1-2	TGCAGTGCTCCACGGGAGACAGGGAACTATGGCTACACCTTC	CSAPRETGNYGYTF
-	-	TRBV5-1	TRBJ2-7	TGCGCCAGCAGCTCCGAAGCAGCTACCTACGAGCAGTACTTC	CASSSEAATYEQYF
-	-	TRBV3-1	TRBJ2-7	TGTGCCAGCAGCCTGGGACGGCTAGCCTACGAGCAGTACTTC	CASSLGRLAYEQYF
-	-	TRBV18	TRBJ2-7	TGTGCCAGCTCGTCCGTGGGGGTAGCGACATACGAGCAGTACTTC	CASSSVGVATYEQYF
-	-	TRBV19	TRBJ1-1	TGTGCCAGTAGTAGAGCCCTTCAAGAAGCTTTCTTT	CASSRALQEAFF
-	-	TRBV20-1	TRBJ1-1	TGCAGTGCGAAAGTGGGCGTTTGGACTGAAGCTTTCTTT	CSAKVGVWTEAFF
-	-	TRBV5-4	TRBJ1-1	TGTGCCAGCAGTCGCGTGGAGAACACTGAAGCTTTCTTT	CASSRVENTEAFF
-	TRBD1	TRBV20-1	TRBJ2-4	TGCAGTGCTTCCGGACAGGACATTCAGTACTTC	CSASGQDIQYF
once	-	TRBV5-1	TRBJ1-3	TGCGCCAGCAGCCCGGTTGTCTCTGGAAACACCATATATTTT	CASSPVVSGNTIYF
-	-	TRBV19	TRBJ1-5	TGTGCCAGTAGTATCCCAGGGAGGCAGCCCCAGCATTTT	CASSIPGRQPQHF
few	TRBD2	TRBV12-3/TRBV12-4	TRBJ2-1	TGTGCCAGCAGTTTTATAGCGGGGGGAAACAATGAGCAGTTCTTC	CASSFIAGGNNEQFF
-	-	TRBV3-1	TRBJ1-1	TGTGCCAGCAGCCAAGAATCTCGGGCCTGGAACACTGAAGCTTTCTTT	CASSQESRAWNTEAFF
-	TRBD2	TRBV12-3/TRBV12-4	TRBJ2-3	TGTGCCAGCAGTTTACCCCTAGCGGGGCGAGCAGATACGCAGTATTTT	CASSLPLAGRADTQYF
-	TRBD2	TRBV20-1	TRBJ2-1	TGCAGTGCTAGAGATGCAAGCGGGAGTTCCTACAATGAGCAGTTCTTC	CSARDASGSSYNEQFF
-	-	TRBV7-9	TRBJ1-6	TGTGCCAGCAGCCGAGGGACTCTAAATTCACCCCTCCACTTT	CASSRGTLNSPLHF
-	TRBD1	TRBV9	TRBJ2-2	TGTGCCAGCACCCTGACAGGGGCTGGGACCGGGGAGCTGTTTTTT	CASTLTGAGTGELFF
-	TRBD1	TRBV19	TRBJ1-2	TGTGCCAGTAGACCCAGACAGGGCTATGGCTACACCTTC	CASRPRQGYGYTF
-	-	TRBV6-1	TRBJ2-7	TGTGCCAGCAGTTCGGGACGGGTTTTGGACGAGCAGTACTTC	CASSSGRVLDEQYF
-	-	TRBV30	TRBJ1-6	TGTGCCTGGACTATCCTCGGGGGGGCGACTTCACCCCTCCACTTT	CAWTILGGATSPLHF
once	-	TRBV25-1	TRBJ2-7	TGTGCCAGCAGCCCCCTTGGACAGTCCTACGAGCAGTACTTC	CASSPLGQSYEQYF
-	TRBD2	TRBV4-1	TRBJ2-1	TGCGCCAGCAGCCCCTATAGCGGGAGGGCTTTTGAGCAGTTCTTC	CASSPYSGRAFEQFF
-	-	TRBV5-1	TRBJ1-1	TGCGCCAGCAGCTTGGCCCTCGGAGGGGCGAACACTGAAGCTTTCTTT	CASSLALGGANTEAFF
-	TRBD2	TRBV6-2/TRBV6-3	TRBJ2-3	TGTGCCAGCAGGTCCTACCAAGCGGGGGCCCGCACAGATACGCAGTATTTT	CASRSYQAGARTDTQYF
-	-	TRBV3-1	TRBJ2-1	TGTGCCAGCAGCCAGGTTTTTCTGGGGGGGGCCGGCTACAATGAGCAGTTCTTC	CASSQVFLGGAGYNEQFF
-	-	TRBV9	TRBJ2-6	TGTGCCAGCAGCCCTCAAGGGGTGGGGGCCAACGTCCTGACTTTC	CASSPQGVGANVLTF
-	TRBD1	TRBV7-9	TRBJ1-4	TGTGCCAGCAGCCCGATGGACAGGGGGCGCGGGGAAAAACTGTTTTTT	CASSPMDRGRGEKLFF
-	-	TRBV5-4	TRBJ2-5	TGTGCCAGCAAGACAACAGGGTCGGAGACCCAGTACTTC	CASKTTGSETQYF
-	-	TRBV7-9	TRBJ2-3	TGTGCCAGCAGCTTCCTCCTAGCCACAGATACGCAGTATTTT	CASSFLLATDTQYF
-	-	TRBV6-2/TRBV6-3	TRBJ1-1	TGTGCCAGCAGTCGCGAGAGGCTGAACACTGAAGCTTTCTTT	CASSRERLNTEAFF
-	TRBD2	TRBV29-1	TRBJ2-5	TGCAGCGTCCTGGGCGCCGATAGCGGGAGGGAGACCCAGTACTTC	CSVLGADSGRETQYF
once	-	TRBV9	TRBJ2-6	TGTGCCAGCAGCGTAGGCACCTCTGGGGCCAACGTCCTGACTTTC	CASSVGTSGANVLTF
-	-	TRBV9	TRBJ2-3	TGTGCCAGCAGCGTGGAGGGCCAAACAGATACGCAGTATTTT	CASSVEGQTDTQYF
-	TRBD1	TRBV5-1	TRBJ2-5	TGCGCCAGCAGCTTGGCCGACAGGGTGGAGACCCAGTACTTC	CASSLADRVETQYF
-	-	TRBV29-1	TRBJ2-1	TGCAGCGGTGTCTGGAGCCTAAGGGATGAGCAGTTCTTC	CSGVWSLRDEQFF
-	-	TRBV4-1	TRBJ1-5	TGCGCCAGCAGCCAATCCACGACAGTTTTCAATCAGCCCCAGCATTTT	CASSQSTTVFNQPQHF
-	-	TRBV19	TRBJ1-5	TGTGCCAGCACCGAGGTTTACGGTTATAGCAATCAGCCCCAGCATTTT	CASTEVYGYSNQPQHF
-	-	TRBV7-8	TRBJ2-1	TGTGCCAGCAGCTTAGCCTACAATGAGCAGTTCTTC	CASSLAYNEQFF
once	TRBD1	TRBV7-2	TRBJ2-7	TGTGCCAGCAGCTTACAGGGGGCGTACGAGCAGTACTTC	CASSLQGAYEQYF
-	TRBD1	TRBV7-9	TRBJ1-1	TGTGCCAGCAGCCATTTGACAGGGAGCACTGAAGCTTTCTTT	CASSHLTGSTEAFF
-	-	TRBV7-2	TRBJ1-1	TGTGCCAGCAGCTTAGATCCGGCAGGGAACACTGAAGCTTTCTTT	CASSLDPAGNTEAFF
-	TRBD1	TRBV5-1	TRBJ2-2	TGCGCCAGCAGCTCCCGACAGGGTCCCGGGGAGCTGTTTTTT	CASSSRQGPGELFF
-	-	TRBV5-1	TRBJ2-2	TGCGCCAGCAGCCCTGGGAGCAGGGAGGAGCTGTTTTTT	CASSPGSREELFF
-	TRBD2	TRBV7-9	TRBJ2-1	TGTGCCAGCAGCTCCCTAGCGGGGAGCTCCTACAATGAGCAGTTCTTC	CASSSLAGSSYNEQFF
-	-	TRBV6-5	TRBJ1-1	TGTGCCAGCAGTTGTGGTGGCACTGAAGCTTTCTTT	CASSCGGTEAFF
-	-	TRBV5-1	TRBJ2-5	TGCGCCAGCAGCTACAACCAAGAGACCCAGTACTTC	CASSYNQETQYF
-	-	TRBV9	TRBJ2-2	TGTGCCAGCAGCGTAGCCGAACCCGGGGAGCTGTTTTTT	CASSVAEPGELFF
-	TRBD2	TRBV6-5	TRBJ2-1	TGTGCCAGCAGCTTGGGACTAGCGAGGCGCAATGAGCAGTTCTTC	CASSLGLARRNEQFF
-	TRBD2	TRBV19	TRBJ2-2	TGTGCCAGTAGTATGAAAGCGGGGGGCTACACCGGGGAGCTGTTTTTT	CASSMKAGGYTGELFF
-	-	TRBV6-6	TRBJ1-1	TGTGCCAGCAGGACTGACAGACGGAACACTGAAGCTTTCTTT	CASRTDRRNTEAFF
-	-	TRBV14	TRBJ2-5	TGTGCCAGCAGCCGTTACCCCCTGGAGACCCAGTACTTC	CASSRYPLETQYF
-	-	TRBV30	TRBJ1-5	TGTGCCTGGAGTGTACAGGGCCCTCGCCGACCCCAGCATTTT	CAWSVQGPRRPQHF
-	TRBD2	TRBV28	TRBJ2-1	TGTGCCAGCAGAACCGCGGGGACTAGCGGGAGCTATGAGCAGTTCTTC	CASRTAGTSGSYEQFF
-	TRBD2	TRBV18	TRBJ2-3	TGTGCCAGCTCACCGGGACTACCCCCAGATACGCAGTATTTT	CASSPGLPPDTQYF
-	-	TRBV18	TRBJ1-1	TGTGCCAGCTCACCCTTATTGGGAGAAGGGGGGAACACTGAAGCTTTCTTT	CASSPLLGEGGNTEAFF
-	-	TRBV5-1	TRBJ1-1	TGCGCCAGCAGCTTGGCGCGTCGCTCGAACACTGAAGCTTTCTTT	CASSLARRSNTEAFF
-	-	TRBV6-5	TRBJ2-5	TGTGCCAGCAGTTACGGGGTGGCAGAACTGTACCAAGAGACCCAGTACTTC	CASSYGVAELYQETQYF